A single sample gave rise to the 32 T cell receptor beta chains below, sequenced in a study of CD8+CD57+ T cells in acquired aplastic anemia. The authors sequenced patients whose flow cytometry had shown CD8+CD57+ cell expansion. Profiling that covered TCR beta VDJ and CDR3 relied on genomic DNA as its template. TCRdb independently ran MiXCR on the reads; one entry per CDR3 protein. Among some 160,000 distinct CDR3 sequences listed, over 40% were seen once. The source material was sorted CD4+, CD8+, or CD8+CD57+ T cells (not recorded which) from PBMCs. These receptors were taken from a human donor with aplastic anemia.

This CDR3 reads CATSDSRPTDTQYF. In DNA form, the CDR3 reads TGTGCCACCAGTGACTCTCGGCCCACAGATACGCAGTATTTT. This rearrangement joins TRBV24-1 to TRBJ2-3; D gene unclear. Germline V gene data show CDR1 as KGHDR and CDR2 as SFDVKD. The ends were cut back, 4 bases at V and 2 bases at J, with 9 bases in the middle. The CDR3 extends over 14 amino acids.

The CDR3 bases are TGTGCCATCAGGGGGACGGGGGATCAGCCCCAGCATTTT. It yields the protein CAIRGTGDQPQHF. This chain joins TRBV10-3 and TRBJ1-5, with D possibly being TRBD1 (5 bases). The length of the CDR3 is 13 residues. CDR1 ENHRY and CDR2 SYGVKD come from the germline V gene. V gave up 6 bases and J gave up 5 bases, with 11 bases separating them.

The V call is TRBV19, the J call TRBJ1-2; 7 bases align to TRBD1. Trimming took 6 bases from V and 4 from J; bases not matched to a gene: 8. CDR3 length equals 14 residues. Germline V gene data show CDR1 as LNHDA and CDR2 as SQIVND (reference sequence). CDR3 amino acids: CASSKQGPIYGYTF. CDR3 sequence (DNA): TGTGCCAGTAGCAAACAGGGGCCGATCTATGGCTACACCTTC.

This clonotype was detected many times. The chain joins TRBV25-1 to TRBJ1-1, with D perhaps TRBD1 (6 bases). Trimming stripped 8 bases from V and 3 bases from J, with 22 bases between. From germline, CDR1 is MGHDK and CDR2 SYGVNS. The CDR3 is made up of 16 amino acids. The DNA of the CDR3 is TGTGCCAGCCGAGCTGTGGGGGCATCGTGGGACACTGAAGCTTTCTTT. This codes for CASRAVGASWDTEAFF. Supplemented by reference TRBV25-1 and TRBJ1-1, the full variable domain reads EADIYQTPRYLVIGTGKKITLECSQTMGHDKMYWYQQDPGMELHLIHYSYGVNSTEKGDLSSESTVSRIRTEHFPLTLESARPSHTSQYLCASRAVGASWDTEAFFGQGTRLTVV.

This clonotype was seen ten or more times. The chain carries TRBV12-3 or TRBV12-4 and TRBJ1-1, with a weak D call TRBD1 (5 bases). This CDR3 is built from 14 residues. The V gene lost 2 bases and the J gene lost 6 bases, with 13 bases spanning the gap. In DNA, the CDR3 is TGTGCCAGCAGTTTAAGGGAGGGGATCGCTGAAGCTTTCTTT. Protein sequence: CASSLREGIAEAFF.

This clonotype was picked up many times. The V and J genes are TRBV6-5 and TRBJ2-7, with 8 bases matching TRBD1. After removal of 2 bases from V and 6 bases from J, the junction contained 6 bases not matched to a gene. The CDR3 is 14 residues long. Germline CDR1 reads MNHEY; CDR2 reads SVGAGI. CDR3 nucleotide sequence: TGTGCCAGCAGTTACGGCCAGGGGGCGCTCGAGCAGTACGTC. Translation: CASSYGQGALEQYV.

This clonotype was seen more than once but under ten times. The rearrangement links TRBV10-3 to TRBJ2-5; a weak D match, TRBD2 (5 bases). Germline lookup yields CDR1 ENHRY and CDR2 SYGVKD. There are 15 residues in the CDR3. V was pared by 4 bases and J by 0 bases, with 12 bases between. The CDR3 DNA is TGTGCCATCAGTGGGCTAGCTGGGTACCAAGAGACCCAGTACTTC. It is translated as CAISGLAGYQETQYF.

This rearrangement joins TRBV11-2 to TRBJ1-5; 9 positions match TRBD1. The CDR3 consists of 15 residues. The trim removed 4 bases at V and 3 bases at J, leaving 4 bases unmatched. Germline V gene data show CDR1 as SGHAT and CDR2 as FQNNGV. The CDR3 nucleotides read TGTGCCAGCAGCTCGACAGGGGGAAACAATCAGCCCCAGCATTTT. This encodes CASSSTGGNNQPQHF. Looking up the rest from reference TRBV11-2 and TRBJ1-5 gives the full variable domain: EAGVAQSPRYKIIEKRQSVAFWCNPISGHATLYWYQQILGQGPKLLIQFQNNGVVDDSQLPKDRFSAERLKGVDSTLKIQPAKLEDSAVYLCASSSTGGNNQPQHFGDGTRLSIL.

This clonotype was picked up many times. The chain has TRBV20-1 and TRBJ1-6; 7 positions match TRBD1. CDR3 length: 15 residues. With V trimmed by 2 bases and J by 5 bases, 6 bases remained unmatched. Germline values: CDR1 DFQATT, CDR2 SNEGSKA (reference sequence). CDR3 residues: CSARWGQRNNSPLHF. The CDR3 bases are TGCAGTGCTAGATGGGGACAGAGGAATAATTCACCCCTCCACTTT.

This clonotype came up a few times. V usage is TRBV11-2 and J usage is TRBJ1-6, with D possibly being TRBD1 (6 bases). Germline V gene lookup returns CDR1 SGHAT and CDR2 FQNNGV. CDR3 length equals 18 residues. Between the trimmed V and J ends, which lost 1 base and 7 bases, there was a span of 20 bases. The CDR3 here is CASSLGGGDRRTNSPLHF. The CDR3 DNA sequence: TGTGCCAGCAGCTTAGGGGGTGGAGACAGGAGGACCAATTCACCCCTCCACTTT.

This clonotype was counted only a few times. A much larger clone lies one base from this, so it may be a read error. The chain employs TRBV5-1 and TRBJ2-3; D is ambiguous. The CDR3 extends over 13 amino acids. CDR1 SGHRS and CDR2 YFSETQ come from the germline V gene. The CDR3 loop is CASRATSEDTRYF. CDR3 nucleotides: TGCGCCAGCCGGGCCACGAGTGAAGATACGCGGTATTTT.

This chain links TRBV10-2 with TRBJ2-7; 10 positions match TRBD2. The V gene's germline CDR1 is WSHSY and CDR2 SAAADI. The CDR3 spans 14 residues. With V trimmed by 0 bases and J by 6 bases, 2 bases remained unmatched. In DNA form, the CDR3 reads TGCGCCAGCAGTGAGTCGAGCGGGGGGGTCGAGCAGTACTTC. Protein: CASSESSGGVEQYF.

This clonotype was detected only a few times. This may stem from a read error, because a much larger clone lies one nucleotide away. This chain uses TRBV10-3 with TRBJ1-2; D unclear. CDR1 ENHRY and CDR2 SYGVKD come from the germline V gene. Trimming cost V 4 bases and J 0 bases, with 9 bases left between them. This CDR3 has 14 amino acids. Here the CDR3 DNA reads TGTGCCATCAGTGCCCGAGGGTCTAACTATGGCTACACCTTC. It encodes CAISARGSNYGYTF.

In nucleotides, the CDR3 is TGTGCCAGCAGTGCCAGGAGAGTCGGGGAGCTGTTTTTT. Encoded protein: CASSARRVGELFF. The rearrangement joins TRBV2 to TRBJ2-2, with D hard to call. Germline values: CDR1 SNHLY, CDR2 FYNNEI. There are 13 residues in the CDR3. V was trimmed by 4 bases and J by 7 bases, leaving 10 bases between them.

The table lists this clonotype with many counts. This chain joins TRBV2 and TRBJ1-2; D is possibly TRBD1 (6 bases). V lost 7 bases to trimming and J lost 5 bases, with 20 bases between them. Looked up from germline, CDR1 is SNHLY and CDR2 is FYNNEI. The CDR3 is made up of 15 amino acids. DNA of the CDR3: TGTGCCAGCATCCTGAGGGGGGGGTCATATTATGGCTACACCTTC. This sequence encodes CASILRGGSYYGYTF.

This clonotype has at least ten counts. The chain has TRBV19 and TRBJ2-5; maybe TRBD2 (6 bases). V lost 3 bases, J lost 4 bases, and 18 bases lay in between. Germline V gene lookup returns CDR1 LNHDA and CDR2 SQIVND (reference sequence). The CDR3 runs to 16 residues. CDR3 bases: TGTGCCAGTAGTATTTCCGGGACTCCGGGCGGAGAGACCCAGTACTTC. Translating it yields CASSISGTPGGETQYF.

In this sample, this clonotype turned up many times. CDR3 coding DNA: TGTGCCAGCAGCTTAAACCCGGGCAACCAAGAGACCCAGTACTTC. This encodes CASSLNPGNQETQYF. The V and J genes are TRBV7-3 and TRBJ2-5; D not certain. Germline loops: CDR1 SGHTA, CDR2 FQGTGA. The length of the CDR3 is 15 residues. The V and J ends lost 1 base and 0 bases respectively, with 9 bases between them.

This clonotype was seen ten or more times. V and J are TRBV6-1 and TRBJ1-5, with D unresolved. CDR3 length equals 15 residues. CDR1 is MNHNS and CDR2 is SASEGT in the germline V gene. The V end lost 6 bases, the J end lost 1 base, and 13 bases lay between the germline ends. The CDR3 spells CASSVTSKSNQPQHF. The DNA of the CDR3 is TGTGCCAGCAGCGTTACGTCCAAGAGCAATCAGCCCCAGCATTTT.

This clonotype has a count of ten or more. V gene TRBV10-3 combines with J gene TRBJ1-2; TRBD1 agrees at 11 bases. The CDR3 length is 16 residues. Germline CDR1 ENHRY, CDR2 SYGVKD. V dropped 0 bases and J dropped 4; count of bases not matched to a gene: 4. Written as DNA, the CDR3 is TGTGCCATCAGTGAGTCCCGGGACAGGGGGTTCTATGGCTACACCTTC. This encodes CAISESRDRGFYGYTF.

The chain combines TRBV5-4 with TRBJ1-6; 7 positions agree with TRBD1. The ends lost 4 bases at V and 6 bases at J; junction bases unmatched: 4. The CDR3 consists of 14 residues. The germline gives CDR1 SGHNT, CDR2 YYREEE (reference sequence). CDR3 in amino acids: CASSGRDSNSPLHF. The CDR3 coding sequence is TGTGCCAGCAGCGGCCGGGACAGTAATTCACCCCTCCACTTT.

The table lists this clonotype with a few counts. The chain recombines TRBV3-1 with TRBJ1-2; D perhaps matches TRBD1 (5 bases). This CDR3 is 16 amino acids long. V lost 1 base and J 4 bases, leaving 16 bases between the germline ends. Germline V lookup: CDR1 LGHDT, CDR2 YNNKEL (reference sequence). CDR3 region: CASSQVDSDYPYGYTF. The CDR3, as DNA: TGTGCCAGCAGCCAAGTTGACAGTGACTATCCCTATGGCTACACCTTC.

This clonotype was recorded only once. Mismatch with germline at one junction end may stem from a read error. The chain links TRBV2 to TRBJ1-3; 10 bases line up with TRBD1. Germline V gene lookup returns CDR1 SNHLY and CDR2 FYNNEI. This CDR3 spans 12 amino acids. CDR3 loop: CASSSTGTGVDF. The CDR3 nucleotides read TGTGCCAGCAGTTCAACCGGGACAGGGGTGGATTTT.

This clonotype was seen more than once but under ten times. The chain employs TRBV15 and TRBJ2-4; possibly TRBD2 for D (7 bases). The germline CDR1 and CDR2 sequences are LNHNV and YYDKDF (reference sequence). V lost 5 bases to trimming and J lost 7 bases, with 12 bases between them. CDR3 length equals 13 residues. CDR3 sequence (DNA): TGTGCCACCAGCGGGGGGGCATGGAACATTCAGTACTTC. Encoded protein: CATSGGAWNIQYF.

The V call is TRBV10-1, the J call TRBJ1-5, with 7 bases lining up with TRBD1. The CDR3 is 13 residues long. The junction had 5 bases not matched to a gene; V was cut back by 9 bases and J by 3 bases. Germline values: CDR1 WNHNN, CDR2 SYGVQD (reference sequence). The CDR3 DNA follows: TGCGCCAGTAAAGGGGGCCCCAATCAGCCCCAGCATTTT. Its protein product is CASKGGPNQPQHF.

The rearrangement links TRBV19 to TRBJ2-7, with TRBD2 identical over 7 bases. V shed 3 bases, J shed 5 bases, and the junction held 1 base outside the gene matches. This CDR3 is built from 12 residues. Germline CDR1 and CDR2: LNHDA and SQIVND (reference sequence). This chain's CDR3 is CASSMGGDEQYF. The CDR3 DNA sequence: TGTGCCAGTAGTATGGGAGGGGACGAGCAGTACTTC.

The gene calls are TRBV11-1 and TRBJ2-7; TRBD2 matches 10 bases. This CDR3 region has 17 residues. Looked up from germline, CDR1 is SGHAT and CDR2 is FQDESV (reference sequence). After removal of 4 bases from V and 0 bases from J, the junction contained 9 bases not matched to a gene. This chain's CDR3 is CASSSGQLAGNSYEQYV. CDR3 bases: TGTGCCAGCAGCTCCGGACAACTAGCGGGGAACTCCTACGAGCAGTACGTC.

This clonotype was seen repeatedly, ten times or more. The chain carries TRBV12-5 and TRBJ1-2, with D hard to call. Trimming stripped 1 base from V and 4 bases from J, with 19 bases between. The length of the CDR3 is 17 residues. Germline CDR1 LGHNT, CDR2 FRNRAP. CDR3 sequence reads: CASGLGFEEPIPYGYTF. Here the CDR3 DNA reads TGTGCTAGTGGTTTGGGGTTTGAGGAACCCATACCCTATGGCTACACCTTC. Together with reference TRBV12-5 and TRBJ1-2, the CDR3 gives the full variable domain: DARVTQTPRHKVTEMGQEVTMRCQPILGHNTVFWYRQTMMQGLELLAYFRNRAPLDDSGMPKDRFSAEMPDATLATLKIQPSEPRDSAVYFCASGLGFEEPIPYGYTFGSGTRLTVV.

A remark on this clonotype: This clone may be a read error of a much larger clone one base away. DNA of the CDR3: TGTGCCAGCAGTTACGAGCTGGGGACCGGGGGGCTGTTTTTT. Translating gives CASSYELGTGGLFF. The chain employs TRBV6-5 and TRBJ2-2; D is possibly TRBD2 (6 bases). The CDR3 loop spans 14 amino acids. The germline V gene encodes CDR1 MNHEY and CDR2 SVGAGI.

CDR3 loop: CASSPQGQGVYGYTF. In nucleotides, the CDR3 is TGTGCCAGCAGCCCTCAGGGACAGGGGGTTTATGGCTACACCTTC. This sequence joins TRBV4-2 and TRBJ1-2; TRBD1 matches 11 bases. The CDR3 spans 15 residues. The V gene's germline CDR1 is LGHNA and CDR2 YNFKEQ. V was clipped by 4 bases and J by 5 bases; unmatched bases: 6.

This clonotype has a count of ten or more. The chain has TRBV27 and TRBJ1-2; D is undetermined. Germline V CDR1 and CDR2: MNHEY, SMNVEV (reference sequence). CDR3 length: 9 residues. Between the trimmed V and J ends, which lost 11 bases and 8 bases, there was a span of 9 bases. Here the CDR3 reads CAAPEGYTF. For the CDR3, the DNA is TGTGCCGCCCCCGAGGGCTACACCTTC.

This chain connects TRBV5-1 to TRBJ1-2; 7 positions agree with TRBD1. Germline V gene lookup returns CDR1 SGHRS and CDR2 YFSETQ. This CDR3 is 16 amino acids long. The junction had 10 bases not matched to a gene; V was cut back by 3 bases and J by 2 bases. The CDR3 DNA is TGCGCCAGCAGCTCCAGTCCCGGGACAGAAAACTATGGCTACACCTTC. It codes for CASSSSPGTENYGYTF.

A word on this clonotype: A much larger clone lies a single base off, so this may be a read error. DNA for the CDR3: TGTGCCAGTAGTACAGGGACAGGGAGGAGTGACGGGGAGCTGTTTTTT. Translated, it gives CASSTGTGRSDGELFF. The chain carries TRBV19 and TRBJ2-2; 9 nucleotides match TRBD1. CDR3 length: 16 amino acids. Per germline, CDR1 LNHDA and CDR2 SQIVND (reference sequence). Trimming at V came to 4 bases and at J to 7 bases, leaving 10 bases not matched to a gene.